A single sample is the source of the 17 T cell receptor beta chains below, sequenced in a study of beta chain features in type 1 diabetes. cDNA synthesis used the whole RNA isolate, giving expressed TCRB sequences. Profiled with immunoSEQ multiplex PCR; TCRdb holds only in-frame clones, not every one. This repertoire shows approximately 150,000 clones, roughly an eighth found once; its top ten account for roughly 1.3%. Their antigens are not known. Study results and limitations: Moderate yet significant TCRB CDR3 shortening was seen in Type 1 diabetes patients in all four CD4+ subsets.

The sample consisted of central memory CD4+ T cells from blood. All receptors derive from a man aged 18 to 29 with type 1 diabetes.

This clone was picked up a small number of times. This same CDR3 is encoded by further DNA sequences in the sample. This sequence joins TRBV9 and TRBJ2-2; D gene ambiguous. Trimming left V 0 bases short and J 4 bases short, with 10 bases between. This CDR3 comprises 15 residues. The germline CDR1 and CDR2 sequences are SGDLS and YYNGEE. Here the CDR3 DNA reads TGTGCCAGCAGCGTAGGGGTGGGCGGCACCGGGGAGCTGTTTTTT. Amino acids: CASSVGVGGTGELFF.

With respect to this clone: Other nucleotide sequences in the sample specify the same CDR3. The chain couples TRBV7-8 to TRBJ2-7; 9 nucleotides align to TRBD1. The J segment lost 1 base and the V segment lost 3 bases, leaving 1 base of the junction unmatched. The CDR3 totals 14 residues. CDR1 is SGHVS and CDR2 is FQNEAQ in the germline V gene. CDR3 nucleotide sequence: TGTGCCAGCAGCTTGGGGACAGGGTCCTACGAGCAGTACTTC. Residues: CASSLGTGSYEQYF.

This clone has just a few counts. This chain uses TRBV11-2 with TRBJ1-2; 7 bases align to TRBD1. Trimming removed 5 bases from V and 2 bases from J; junction bases left unmatched: 2. Germline V gene lookup returns CDR1 SGHAT and CDR2 FQNNGV. The CDR3 runs 13 residues. This chain's CDR3 is CASSTGENYGYTF. The CDR3 coding sequence is TGTGCCAGCAGCACAGGGGAGAACTATGGCTACACCTTC.

The V call is TRBV30, the J call TRBJ1-3; D possibly corresponds to TRBD1 (6 bases). Trimming left V 2 bases short and J 8 bases short, with 13 bases between. Germline-derived CDR1 and CDR2 are GTSNPN and SVGIG (reference sequence). CDR3 length: 13 residues. The CDR3 spells CAWSRQGFYTIYF. The CDR3 nucleotides read TGTGCCTGGAGTCGCCAGGGGTTTTACACCATATATTTT.

At least ten counts were recorded for this clone. The J gene is TRBJ2-7, the V gene TRBV4-1; 7 bases agree with TRBD1. V lost 0 bases to trimming and J lost 0 bases; unmatched junction nucleotides: 8. CDR3 length: 17 residues. Per the germline V gene, CDR1 is MGHRA and CDR2 is YSYEKL. The CDR3 loop reads CASSQDLFRDSSYEQYF. The CDR3 nucleotides read TGCGCCAGCAGCCAAGATCTCTTCCGGGACAGCTCCTACGAGCAGTACTTC.

The chain uses TRBV15 and TRBJ1-5; possibly TRBD1 for D (5 bases). Between the trimmed V and J ends, which lost 6 bases and 3 bases, there was a span of 12 bases. The CDR3 extends over 14 amino acids. Germline V gene lookup returns CDR1 LNHNV and CDR2 YYDKDF (reference sequence). CDR3 sequence (DNA): TGTGCCACCAGGGACACCGCCTTCAATCAGCCCCAGCATTTT. Amino acid sequence: CATRDTAFNQPQHF. The full variable domain, in which reference TRBV15 and TRBJ1-5 provide the parts outside the CDR3, is DAMVIQNPRYQVTQFGKPVTLSCSQTLNHNVMYWYQQKSSQAPKLLFHYYDKDFNNEADTPDNFQSRRPNTSFCFLDIRSPGLGDTAMYLCATRDTAFNQPQHFGDGTRLSIL.

The chain combines TRBV4-1 with TRBJ1-2, with D unclear. The V and J ends lost 0 bases and 2 bases respectively, with 10 bases between them. The CDR3 is made up of 15 amino acids. Germline V CDR1 and CDR2: MGHRA, YSYEKL. CDR3 amino acids: CASSQETTINYGYTF. The CDR3 region has the DNA TGCGCCAGCAGCCAAGAGACAACAATAAACTATGGCTACACCTTC.

This chain uses TRBV13 with TRBJ2-3; either TRBD1 or TRBD2 may fit D (6 bases each). Trimming removed 5 bases at V and 2 bases at J, with 11 bases between. The CDR3 totals 14 residues. CDR1 and CDR2 from the germline V gene are PRHDT and FYEKMQ (reference sequence). The CDR3 DNA reads as TGTGCCAGCAGCGGGGGGCCGGCCACAGATACGCAGTATTTT. Encoded protein: CASSGGPATDTQYF.

The chain couples TRBV14 to TRBJ1-2; a possible D gene is TRBD1 (6 bases). The V end lost 5 bases, the J end lost 4 bases, and 14 bases lay between the germline ends. The length of the CDR3 is 14 residues. The germline V gene has CDR1 SGHDN and CDR2 FVKESK. The CDR3 loop reads CASSYTRGAYGYTF. The CDR3 bases are TGTGCCAGCAGCTACACAAGGGGGGCCTATGGCTACACCTTC.

This clone was recorded a few times. The chain combines TRBV9 with TRBJ2-7, with 12 bases that match TRBD2. V shed 0 bases, J shed 6 bases, and the junction held 4 bases outside the gene matches. The CDR3 has 15 residues. In germline, CDR1 is SGDLS, CDR2 YYNGEE. The CDR3 loop reads CASSVGTSGDSEQYF. In DNA form, the CDR3 reads TGTGCCAGCAGCGTAGGGACTAGCGGGGATTCCGAGCAGTACTTC. Supplemented by reference TRBV9 and TRBJ2-7, the full variable domain reads DSGVTQTPKHLITATGQRVTLRCSPRSGDLSVYWYQQSLDQGLQFLIQYYNGEERAKGNILERFSAQQFPDLHSELNLSSLELGDSALYFCASSVGTSGDSEQYFGPGTRLTVT.

The CDR3 sequence is CASSVQGVGTEAFF. The DNA for the CDR3 is TGTGCCAGCTCAGTACAGGGAGTTGGGACTGAAGCTTTCTTT. The chain combines TRBV18 with TRBJ1-1; tentatively, D is TRBD1 (6 bases). CDR3 length: 14 amino acids. V gave up 5 bases and J gave up 5 bases, with 15 bases separating them. The germline V gene encodes CDR1 KGHSH and CDR2 LQKENI.

V is TRBV29-1 and J is TRBJ1-2, with 7 nucleotides matching TRBD1. The CDR3 loop spans 15 amino acids. J gave up 6 bases and V 1 base, and 11 bases lay outside the gene matches. CDR1 is SQVTM and CDR2 is ANQGSEA in the germline V gene. The CDR3 nucleotides are TGCAGCGTTGAAGCCCTGTCGACAGGGTGGAATGGCTACACCTTC. This translates into CSVEALSTGWNGYTF. Using reference TRBV29-1 and TRBJ1-2 for the parts outside the CDR3, the full variable domain is SAVISQKPSRDICQRGTSLTIQCQVDSQVTMMFWYRQQPGQSLTLIATANQGSEATYESGFVIDKFPISRPNLTFSTLTVSNMSPEDSSIYLCSVEALSTGWNGYTFGSGTRLTVV.

The CDR3 reads CASSAGTGADGYTF. Written as DNA, the CDR3 is TGTGCCAGCAGCGCCGGGACAGGGGCGGATGGCTACACCTTC. The gene calls are TRBV25-1 and TRBJ1-2, with 10 bases identical to TRBD1. This CDR3 comprises 14 residues. CDR1 and CDR2 (germline): MGHDK, SYGVNS. V lost 6 bases and J lost 6; bases outside the gene matches: 7.

The genes are TRBV7-2 and TRBJ2-2, with D perhaps being TRBD1 or TRBD2 (5 bases each). Trimming pared 2 bases from V and 1 base from J, leaving 8 bases between. The CDR3 totals 15 residues. CDR1 and CDR2 (germline): SGHTA, FQGNSA. The CDR3 DNA reads as TGTGCCAGCAGCTTAAGGGGACGGAACACCGGGGAGCTGTTTTTT. Amino acids: CASSLRGRNTGELFF.

The chain couples TRBV19 to TRBJ1-5; 9 bases align to TRBD1. The V and J ends lost 6 bases and 4 bases, in that order; junction bases with no gene match: 1. Germline V gives CDR1 LNHDA, CDR2 SQIVND (reference sequence). The CDR3 covers 13 residues. CDR3 protein: CASRGQGNQPQHF. The CDR3 DNA sequence: TGTGCCAGTAGGGGACAGGGTAATCAGCCCCAGCATTTT.

Only a few counts were recorded for this clone. The chain couples TRBV18 to TRBJ2-3; D is possibly TRBD2 (6 bases). The V and J ends lost 0 bases and 0 bases respectively, with 10 bases between them. Germline CDR1 and CDR2: KGHSH and LQKENI. The CDR3 sequence is 16 residues long. CDR3 region: CASSPPGGGSTDTQYF. As DNA, the CDR3 is TGTGCCAGCTCACCACCCGGGGGAGGTAGCACAGATACGCAGTATTTT. Combining the CDR3 with reference TRBV18 and TRBJ2-3 gives the whole variable domain NAGVMQNPRHLVRRRGQEARLRCSPMKGHSHVYWYRQLPEEGLKFMVYLQKENIIDESGMPKERFSAEFPKEGPSILRIQQVVRGDSAAYFCASSPPGGGSTDTQYFGPGTRLTVL.

A few counts support this clone. J is TRBJ1-3 and V is TRBV14; no clear D gene. V was shortened by 1 base and J by 0 bases, with 13 bases between the two germline ends. The CDR3 runs to 17 residues. Per the germline V gene, CDR1 is SGHDN and CDR2 is FVKESK. Here the CDR3 DNA reads TGTGCCAGCAGCCAAGTCGGACGGCGAACCTCTGGAAACACCATATATTTT. Translation gives CASSQVGRRTSGNTIYF.